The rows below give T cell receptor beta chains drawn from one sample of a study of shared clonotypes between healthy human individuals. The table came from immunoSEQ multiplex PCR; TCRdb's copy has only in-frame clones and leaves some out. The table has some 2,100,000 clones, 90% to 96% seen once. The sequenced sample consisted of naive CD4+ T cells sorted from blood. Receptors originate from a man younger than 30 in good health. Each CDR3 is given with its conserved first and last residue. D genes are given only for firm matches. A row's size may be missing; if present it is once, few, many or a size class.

TGTGCCAGCAGCTTCCGGTCCCCGACTAGCGGGAGGGCCTACGAGCAGTACTTC CASSFRSPTSGRAYEQYF TRBJ2-7 - TRBD2 TRBV7-2
TGCGCCAGCAGCCTCGGACCCCTTCAGTTCTTC CASSLGPLQFF TRBJ2-1 - - TRBV5-1
TGTGCCAGCAGATGGACTAGCGGGAATGGGGAGCAGTACTTC CASRWTSGNGEQYF TRBJ2-7 - TRBD2 TRBV6-6
TGTGCTAGTGGTTTTGAGGGGGCGTTTGGCTACACCTTC CASGFEGAFGYTF TRBJ1-2 - TRBD1 TRBV12-5
TGTGCCAGCAGTTATCAGGACGGTGAAGCTTTCTTT CASSYQDGEAFF TRBJ1-1 - - TRBV6-6
TGTGCCAGCAGTGAATTTCGACTAGCGGGGAGCACAGATACGCAGTATTTT CASSEFRLAGSTDTQYF TRBJ2-3 once TRBD2 TRBV6-1
TGCGCCAGCAGTCAACCGGGGCAGGTCCCTACCTTTTATAATTCACCCCTCCACTTT CASSQPGQVPTFYNSPLHF TRBJ1-6 - - TRBV23-1
TGTGCCAGCAGTAGGGCCCCCGATATGCGTCAGCCCCAGCATTTT CASSRAPDMRQPQHF TRBJ1-5 - - TRBV28
TGTGCCAGCAGCCCAGAGACCTACGAGCAGTACTTC CASSPETYEQYF TRBJ2-7 - - TRBV2
TGCGCCAGCAGCTTGGGTACAGGGATGGGTTTCTCTGAAGCTTTCTTT CASSLGTGMGFSEAFF TRBJ1-1 - - TRBV5-1
TGCGCCAGCAGCTTGTTAGCAGATTCACCCCTCCACTTT CASSLLADSPLHF TRBJ1-6 - - TRBV5-1
TGTGCCTCCGGGACAGGGAAGGCCAATCAGCCCCAGCATTTT CASGTGKANQPQHF TRBJ1-5 - TRBD1 TRBV19
TGCGCCAGCAGCATAGGACTAGCGGGAGTCCTTGAGCAGTTCTTC CASSIGLAGVLEQFF TRBJ2-1 - TRBD2 TRBV5-1
TGTGCCAGCTCACAGGGTAATGGCAATCAGCCCCAGCATTTT CASSQGNGNQPQHF TRBJ1-5 - - TRBV18
TGTGCCAGCAGTAACCGGGACAGGGTCTACAATGAGCAGTTCTTC CASSNRDRVYNEQFF TRBJ2-1 - TRBD1 TRBV6-5
TGTGCCAGCAGCTTGGACGGGCTGGGCTACAATGAGCAGTTCTTC CASSLDGLGYNEQFF TRBJ2-1 - - TRBV7-9
TGTGCCATCAGTGAAGGGACAGGCCAATACGAGCAGTACTTC CAISEGTGQYEQYF TRBJ2-7 - TRBD1 TRBV10-3
TGTGCCAGCAGCTCTCAGTCGGGGAACACTGAAGCTTTCTTT CASSSQSGNTEAFF TRBJ1-1 - - TRBV5-4
TGTGCCAGCAGTTACACGGGGACGAACACTGAAGCTTTCTTT CASSYTGTNTEAFF TRBJ1-1 - - TRBV6-6
TGCGCCAGCAGCTCAGGGGGACATAATGAAAAACTGTTTTTT CASSSGGHNEKLFF TRBJ1-4 - TRBD1 TRBV5-1
TGCGCCAGCAGCCCCGGGACGGTGAACACTGAAGCTTTCTTT CASSPGTVNTEAFF TRBJ1-1 - - TRBV5-1
TGTGCCATCAGTGAGTCGCCTGGGACTACAAACTATGGCTACACCTTC CAISESPGTTNYGYTF TRBJ1-2 - - TRBV10-3
TGTGCCAGCAGCTATCCCTCGGGACAGGAGTTAACTGGGGCCAACGTCCTGACTTTC CASSYPSGQELTGANVLTF TRBJ2-6 - TRBD1 TRBV7-9
TGTGCCAGCAGCTTGGAACAGCCCACAGTCCAAGAGACCCAGTACTTC CASSLEQPTVQETQYF TRBJ2-5 - - TRBV5-8
TGCGCCAGCAGATCCGGGACAGGAACCTACAATGAGCAGTTCTTC CASRSGTGTYNEQFF TRBJ2-1 - TRBD1 TRBV5-1
TGTGCCAGCAGTGAGGGGTTTGGAGAGACCCAGTACTTC CASSEGFGETQYF TRBJ2-5 - - TRBV6-4
TGCGCCAGCAGTGAGTACGGTGCCCCGAGGGGGGGTAATTCACCCCTCCACTTT CASSEYGAPRGGNSPLHF TRBJ1-6 - - TRBV10-2
TGTGCCAGCAGCTTGAACAGTCTCCAAGGTTATGGCTACACCTTC CASSLNSLQGYGYTF TRBJ1-2 - - TRBV5-6
TGTGCCAGCAGTGCTGACAGGGGGCCAGAGACCCAGTACTTC CASSADRGPETQYF TRBJ2-5 - TRBD1 TRBV2
TGTGCCAGCAGCTTGTCAACCGGGACAGTGAATTCACCCCTCCACTTT CASSLSTGTVNSPLHF TRBJ1-6 - TRBD1 TRBV7-8
TGTGCCAGGATCAGGGACCGTTTGTACGAGCAGTACTTC CARIRDRLYEQYF TRBJ2-7 - - TRBV5-8
TGCGCCAGCAGCTCAATCGGGACAGGGGAAACTGAAGCTTTCTTT CASSSIGTGETEAFF TRBJ1-1 - TRBD1 TRBV5-1
TGTGCCAGCAGTGTGGGTGGGTCCTACAATGAGCAGTTCTTC CASSVGGSYNEQFF TRBJ2-1 - - TRBV2
TGTGCCAGCAGCCCCCGACGACTAGCGGGCACAGATACGCAGTATTTT CASSPRRLAGTDTQYF TRBJ2-3 - TRBD2 TRBV5-5
TGTGCCAGCAGCCAAGTGTACATCGGCGGGAGAAGCGAGCAGTACTTC CASSQVYIGGRSEQYF TRBJ2-7 once TRBD2 TRBV14
TGTGCCAGCAGTGTAACGCAGGACGGAACTGAAGCTTTCTTT CASSVTQDGTEAFF TRBJ1-1 - - TRBV2
TGTGCCAGCAGCTTAGTTCCTCCAGGGGGAGAGAAGGAAAAACTGTTTTTT CASSLVPPGGEKEKLFF TRBJ1-4 - TRBD1 TRBV7-6
TGTGCCAGCAGCCTCTTTCTCGGGGGTTCCTCCTACAATGAGCAGTTCTTC CASSLFLGGSSYNEQFF TRBJ2-1 - - TRBV7-9
TGCAGTGCTAGTGTTGCAGATACGCAGTATTTT CSASVADTQYF TRBJ2-3 - - TRBV20-1
TGCGCCAGCAGCCAACCGTACCGGGACAGGGGTTACACAGATACGCAGTATTTT CASSQPYRDRGYTDTQYF TRBJ2-3 - TRBD1 TRBV4-1
TGTGCCAGCACCGACAGGAAATACGAGCAGTACTTC CASTDRKYEQYF TRBJ2-7 - - TRBV16
TGCAGCGTTGATGCTAGCGGGAGGGCCAGGGAGACCCAGTACTTC CSVDASGRARETQYF TRBJ2-5 - TRBD2 TRBV29-1
TGTGCCAGTAAGCCCGCGATGGGTTCCGGGCAGCCCCAGCATTTT CASKPAMGSGQPQHF TRBJ1-5 - - TRBV19
TGTGCCAGTAGTGGGACAGGGGGAGAGACCCAGTACTTC CASSGTGGETQYF TRBJ2-5 once TRBD1 TRBV19
TGCGCCAGCAGCCTCGGACAGAAAGAGACCCAGTACTTC CASSLGQKETQYF TRBJ2-5 - - TRBV5-1
TGTGCCAGCAGCTTAGCGGGGGGATCTACCTACGAGCAGTACTTC CASSLAGGSTYEQYF TRBJ2-7 - - TRBV7-2
TGTGCCAGCAGCTCCGGGACACCCCTAACTGAAGCTTTCTTT CASSSGTPLTEAFF TRBJ1-1 - - TRBV6-5
TGTGCCAGCAGACGAGGACAGGCGACCTTAAATGAGCAGTTCTTC CASRRGQATLNEQFF TRBJ2-1 - TRBD1 TRBV6-5
TGTGCCAGCAGTTACAGGGGGCCAGATTCACCCCTCCACTTT CASSYRGPDSPLHF TRBJ1-6 - TRBD1 TRBV6-5
TGCGCCAGCAGCCAAGGAGAGGGCGGAGGCACAGATACGCAGTATTTT CASSQGEGGGTDTQYF TRBJ2-3 - - TRBV4-1
TGTGCCAGCAGTGAGCCAGGGGGGCCAGGGGCTTTCTTT CASSEPGGPGAFF TRBJ1-1 - TRBD1 TRBV25-1